The rows below give T cell receptor beta chains drawn from one sample of a study of cytomegalovirus exposure and HLA in healthy donors. The protocol was immunoSEQ multiplex PCR, while the TCRdb copy is restricted to in-frame clones and leaves out a portion. Counted here are about 140,000 clones, around 70% occurring once; the ten biggest clones make up around 1.6%. Input material: PBMCs. Every receptor here comes from a woman younger than 45 in good health and CMV-seronegative. Both conserved end residues are part of each CDR3. The order of the fields is V gene, J gene, CDR3 protein.

v_call: TRBV7-3; j_call: TRBJ2-7; cdr3_aa: CASSARQGTSYEQYF
v_call: TRBV5-1; j_call: TRBJ2-2; cdr3_aa: CASSLGSAGELFF
v_call: TRBV10-3; j_call: TRBJ1-2; cdr3_aa: CAIRGTGIDYGYTF
v_call: TRBV2; j_call: TRBJ2-5; cdr3_aa: CASRRQGSIQETQYF
v_call: TRBV10-2; j_call: TRBJ2-1; cdr3_aa: CASSETSMISEQFF
v_call: TRBV13; j_call: TRBJ1-5; cdr3_aa: CASSLGQGNQPQHF
v_call: TRBV4-2; j_call: TRBJ2-3; cdr3_aa: CASSQGRSLAPADTQYF
v_call: TRBV5-1; j_call: TRBJ2-7; cdr3_aa: CASSLDRSSYEQYF
v_call: TRBV7-7; j_call: TRBJ2-5; cdr3_aa: CASSGTLGETQYF
v_call: TRBV7-8; j_call: TRBJ1-3; cdr3_aa: CASSLQRGSGNTIYF
v_call: TRBV19; j_call: TRBJ2-2; cdr3_aa: CASSDRVARELFF
v_call: TRBV5-4; j_call: TRBJ2-1; cdr3_aa: CASSFEGIAGGYNEQFF
v_call: TRBV25-1; j_call: TRBJ2-3; cdr3_aa: CASSEWTSGAGADTQYF
v_call: TRBV2; j_call: TRBJ1-2; cdr3_aa: CASSPGGGYTF
v_call: TRBV4-1; j_call: TRBJ1-1; cdr3_aa: CASSQDTGRGEAFF
v_call: TRBV5-1; j_call: TRBJ1-4; cdr3_aa: CASSAQIPGGPNEKLFF
v_call: TRBV7-2; j_call: TRBJ2-6; cdr3_aa: CASSLRGANVLTF
v_call: TRBV4-1; j_call: TRBJ2-5; cdr3_aa: CASSPGTSGGETQYF
v_call: TRBV9; j_call: TRBJ2-1; cdr3_aa: CASSVGDKHNEQFF
v_call: TRBV4-1; j_call: TRBJ2-1; cdr3_aa: CASSQLAGGEYNEQFF
v_call: TRBV5-1; j_call: TRBJ2-3; cdr3_aa: CASSPLGRGETTQYF
v_call: TRBV6-6; j_call: TRBJ1-2; cdr3_aa: CASSYDRGYGYTF
v_call: TRBV7-2; j_call: TRBJ1-4; cdr3_aa: CASSLQAGSANEKLFF
v_call: TRBV29-1; j_call: TRBJ2-1; cdr3_aa: CSVLRVAGGKQFF
v_call: TRBV18; j_call: TRBJ2-7; cdr3_aa: CASSPQGPDNSYEQYF
v_call: TRBV21-1; j_call: TRBJ1-5; cdr3_aa: CASSKGLSQPQHF
v_call: TRBV19; j_call: TRBJ1-6; cdr3_aa: CASSILAHRGNGSPLHF
v_call: TRBV7-9; j_call: TRBJ1-2; cdr3_aa: CASSEEDYTF
v_call: TRBV28; j_call: TRBJ2-2; cdr3_aa: CASRRITGTSVVGELFF
v_call: TRBV19; j_call: TRBJ1-3; cdr3_aa: CASRFAAGNTIYF
v_call: TRBV7-2; j_call: TRBJ2-2; cdr3_aa: CASSLWEGRGGELFF
v_call: TRBV19; j_call: TRBJ1-1; cdr3_aa: CASTTMMGGTEAFF
v_call: TRBV27; j_call: TRBJ2-1; cdr3_aa: CASSAGTSGGNEQFF
v_call: TRBV7-2; j_call: TRBJ1-5; cdr3_aa: CASSLGAGGYQPQHF
v_call: TRBV9; j_call: TRBJ2-2; cdr3_aa: CASSVVPEVAGELFF
v_call: TRBV28; j_call: TRBJ1-3; cdr3_aa: CASSLPRVSGNTIYF
v_call: TRBV2; j_call: TRBJ1-3; cdr3_aa: CASSTLGPSSGNTIYF
v_call: TRBV5-1; j_call: TRBJ1-2; cdr3_aa: CASSSQGVDRDGYTF
v_call: TRBV5-8; j_call: TRBJ1-1; cdr3_aa: CASSLDRGGWAFF
v_call: TRBV5-1; j_call: TRBJ2-7; cdr3_aa: CASSLGGGEQYF
v_call: TRBV12-5; j_call: TRBJ1-1; cdr3_aa: CASGSSAGAGRMNTEAFF
v_call: TRBV6-1; j_call: TRBJ1-2; cdr3_aa: CASSERQGYGYTF
v_call: TRBV5-4; j_call: TRBJ2-2; cdr3_aa: CASSLLAGNTGELFF
v_call: TRBV7-7; j_call: TRBJ2-1; cdr3_aa: CASSPFWDSEGNEQFF
v_call: TRBV5-6; j_call: TRBJ2-7; cdr3_aa: CASSGGQETYEQYF
v_call: TRBV12-5; j_call: TRBJ2-5; cdr3_aa: CASGLTQAETQYF
v_call: TRBV7-8; j_call: TRBJ1-1; cdr3_aa: CASSSRTGSSMNTEAFF
v_call: TRBV5-6; j_call: TRBJ1-2; cdr3_aa: CASSSRDREGGGYTF
v_call: TRBV30; j_call: TRBJ1-6; cdr3_aa: CAWCWGVHNSPLHF
v_call: TRBV30; j_call: TRBJ2-5; cdr3_aa: CAWSHGSQETQYF
v_call: TRBV7-9; j_call: TRBJ1-1; cdr3_aa: CASSLGSSAGNTEAFF
v_call: TRBV30; j_call: TRBJ2-7; cdr3_aa: CAWEPGQGGYEQYF
v_call: TRBV6-5; j_call: TRBJ2-1; cdr3_aa: CASRTSGSRLEFF
v_call: TRBV10-2; j_call: TRBJ2-5; cdr3_aa: CASGLAGETQYF
v_call: TRBV5-1; j_call: TRBJ2-7; cdr3_aa: CASSQGQNYEQYF
v_call: TRBV5-1; j_call: TRBJ2-7; cdr3_aa: CASSLKTSGGSSYEQYF